These T cell receptor delta chains were read from a single sample in a study of Vδ1+ human thymocytes. TCRdb re-analyzed the multiplex PCR reads via CATT. The profile shows about 75,000 delta-chain clones, around 34% of them singletons. Sequencing used Vdelta1+ gamma-delta thymocytes from the thymus. The receptors were sampled from a boy less than two years old who had congenital heart surgery. CDR3s include the opening cysteine and the closing phenylalanine or tryptophan. A D gene is named only where the DNA matches it firmly. Rows give clone size only sometimes, using once, few, many, or a class for an expanded clone.

J | V | size | D | CDR3 | DNA
TRDJ1 | TRDV1 | few | TRDD3 | CALGESGPTGGYSGKLIF | TGTGCTCTTGGGGAAAGCGGCCCCACTGGGGGATATTCCGGTAAACTCATCTTT
TRDJ3 | TRDV3 | . | TRDD3 | CAFKPPGYWGMSSSWDTRQMFF | TGTGCCTTCAAACCACCGGGGTACTGGGGGATGAGCAGCTCCTGGGACACCCGACAGATGTTTTTC
TRDJ1 | TRDV1 | few | TRDD3 | CALGSSLALGDTRADKLIF | TGTGCTCTTGGGTCAAGCCTTGCCCTGGGGGATACGCGTGCCGATAAACTCATCTTT
TRDJ1 | TRDV1 | few | . | CALGDVLATGMADKLIF | TGTGCTCTTGGGGACGTTTTGGCAACCGGGATGGCCGATAAACTCATCTTT
TRDJ1 | TRDV1 | . | TRDD3 | CALGEARDTGDKLIF | TGTGCTCTTGGGGAGGCCCGGGATACAGGCGATAAACTCATCTTT
TRDJ1 | TRDV1 | . | TRDD3 | CALGELGRCVTGGLWAPEGNHRLIF | TGTGCTCTTGGGGAACTAGGGAGGTGCGTTACTGGGGGATTATGGGCCCCCGAGGGCAATCATAGACTCATCTTT
TRDJ1 | TRDV1 | few | . | CALGELPEKPPNPYTDKLIF | TGTGCTCTTGGGGAACTCCCGGAGAAACCACCAAACCCCTACACCGATAAACTCATCTTT
TRDJ1 | TRDV1 | few | TRDD2 | CALGGDSYWTTDKLIF | TGTGCTCTTGGGGGAGATTCCTACTGGACCACCGATAAACTCATCTTT
TRDJ1 | TRDV1 | . | TRDD2 | CALAPFLHGGLYTDKLIF | TGTGCTCTCGCTCCCTTCCTACATGGGGGACTGTACACCGATAAACTCATCTTT
TRDJ1 | TRDV1 | few | TRDD3 | CALGSGYTYWGTYTDKLIF | TGTGCTCTTGGGAGCGGATATACGTACTGGGGGACCTACACCGATAAACTCATCTTT
TRDJ1 | TRDV1 | few | . | CALGELYPTFKLIF | TGTGCTCTTGGGGAACTGTACCCCACCTTTAAACTCATCTTT
TRDJ1 | TRDV1 | few | . | CALGELGLPTTPILGDTPSYTDKLIF | TGTGCTCTTGGGGAACTTGGCCTTCCTACGACCCCAATACTGGGGGACACACCCTCGTACACCGATAAACTCATCTTT
TRDJ1 | TRDV1 | . | TRDD3 | CALGECLLGDRIWGILRTDKLIF | TGTGCTCTTGGGGAATGTCTACTGGGGGATAGAATCTGGGGGATACTACGCACCGATAAACTCATCTTT
TRDJ1 | TRDV1 | . | . | CALGRGLAEFVLNRTDDKLIF | TGTGCTCTTGGGCGAGGCCTTGCTGAATTTGTACTGAACCGGACCGATGATAAACTCATCTTT
TRDJ1 | TRDV1 | . | TRDD3 | CALGEVLPCSLGDAYTDKLIF | TGTGCTCTTGGGGAAGTTCTTCCGTGCTCACTGGGGGATGCGTACACCGATAAACTCATCTTT
TRDJ1 | TRDV1 | few | TRDD3 | CALGGPFLHVDTGGYACPSDKLIF | TGTGCTCTTGGGGGCCCATTCCTCCACGTGGATACTGGGGGATACGCTTGCCCCTCCGATAAACTCATCTTT
TRDJ1 | TRDV1 | . | . | CALVSSYGFWGKYTDKLIF | TGTGCTCTTGTGTCTTCCTACGGTTTCTGGGGGAAGTACACCGATAAACTCATCTTT
TRDJ1 | TRDV1 | . | TRDD3 | CALGELAPTPPIEGDTRAGYTDKLIF | TGTGCTCTTGGGGAACTCGCTCCTACGCCCCCTATAGAGGGGGATACGCGCGCGGGGTACACCGATAAACTCATCTTT
TRDJ1 | TRDV1 | . | TRDD3 | CALGGSTGGFPTHKLIF | TGTGCTCTTGGGGGCTCTACTGGGGGATTCCCGACCCATAAACTCATCTTT
TRDJ1 | TRDV1 | . | . | CALGIQERLPQIKLIF | TGTGCTCTTGGGATACAGGAGCGTTTACCACAAATTAAACTCATCTTT
TRDJ1 | TRDV1 | . | . | CALGEPTFGSTGLYTDKLIF | TGTGCTCTTGGGGAACCAACCTTCGGCAGTACTGGATTGTACACCGATAAACTCATCTTT
TRDJ1 | TRDV1 | . | . | CALAGPLEADKLIF | TGTGCTCTGGCGGGGCCCCTGGAGGCCGATAAACTCATCTTT
TRDJ1 | TRDV1 | . | TRDD3 | CALGGERKLGGLANDKLIF | TGTGCTCTTGGAGGGGAACGGAAGCTGGGGGGACTCGCCAACGATAAACTCATCTTT
TRDJ1 | TRDV1 | . | . | CALGVRPLSTPYFYTDKLIF | TGTGCTCTTGGGGTCCGCCCCCTTTCTACCCCGTACTTTTACACCGATAAACTCATCTTT
TRDJ1 | TRDV1 | few | TRDD3 | CALGERVPWGDTDKLIF | TGTGCTCTTGGGGAAAGGGTCCCCTGGGGGGACACCGATAAACTCATCTTT
TRDJ1 | TRDV1 | . | . | CALGESLPSYAPWLGDTQYTDKLIF | TGTGCTCTTGGGGAATCCTTACCTTCCTACGCTCCCTGGTTGGGGGATACCCAGTACACCGATAAACTCATCTTT
TRDJ1 | TRDV1 | . | . | CALGPNLNILRGPKLIF | TGTGCTCTTGGTCCAAACCTCAATATCCTGCGAGGCCCCAAACTCATCTTC
TRDJ1 | TRDV1 | once | . | CALGELGRGCQGTDKLIF | TGTGCTCTTGGGGAACTAGGCCGGGGGTGTCAGGGAACCGATAAACTCATCTTT
TRDJ1 | TRDV1 | . | . | CALGDLFPGFPYTDKLIF | TGTGCTCTTGGGGACCTTTTTCCCGGGTTTCCGTACACCGATAAACTCATCTTT
TRDJ1 | TRDV1 | . | TRDD3 | CALGELVLLLGDTDKLIF | TGTGCTCTTGGGGAACTCGTCCTCCTACTGGGGGACACCGATAAACTCATCTTT
TRDJ1 | TRDV1 | . | TRDD3 | CALGEPSYGDNTGGLQPFCDKLIF | TGTGCTCTTGGGGAACCCTCCTACGGGGATAACACTGGGGGACTACAGCCCTTCTGCGATAAACTCATCTTT
TRDJ1 | TRDV1 | few | TRDD3 | CALGEPLSLGDTPYTDKLIF | TGTGCTCTTGGGGAACCCCTCTCCCTGGGGGATACTCCCTACACCGATAAACTCATCTTT
TRDJ1 | TRDV1 | few | TRDD3 | CALGEGAPWGVPYTDKLIF | TGTGCTCTTGGGGAAGGGGCCCCCTGGGGGGTCCCCTACACCGATAAACTCATCTTT
TRDJ1 | TRDV1 | . | TRDD3 | CALGEEALGGRDTLDSTDKLIF | TGTGCTCTTGGGGAAGAGGCGTTAGGCGGCCGGGATACGCTGGATAGCACCGATAAACTCATCTTT
TRDJ1 | TRDV1 | few | TRDD3 | CALGEHGLWGIRLAKTDKLIF | TGTGCTCTTGGGGAACACGGCCTCTGGGGGATACGCCTCGCTAAGACCGATAAACTCATCTTT
TRDJ1 | TRDV1 | . | TRDD3 | CALGERFGTGGYTDKLIF | TGTGCTCTTGGGGAACGATTCGGAACTGGGGGATACACCGATAAACTCATCTTT
TRDJ1 | TRDV1 | . | . | CAQKILHPSGIPPDKLIF | TGTGCCCAGAAAATCCTACACCCCTCCGGAATTCCCCCCGATAAACTCATCTTT
TRDJ1 | TRDV1 | few | . | CALGERLSSTRIEGSYTDKLIF | TGTGCTCTTGGGGAACGACTTTCCTCTACCCGGATAGAAGGCTCTTACACCGATAAACTCATCTTT
TRDJ1 | TRDV1 | . | TRDD3 | CALGGDPGVLGVRRCTTDKLIF | TGTGCTCTTGGGGGGGATCCCGGAGTACTGGGGGTCAGGCGATGTACAACCGATAAACTCATCTTT
TRDJ1 | TRDV1 | . | . | CALGSRTVFYADKLIF | TGTGCTCTTGGTTCCAGGACTGTTTTTTACGCCGATAAACTCATCTTT
TRDJ1 | TRDV1 | few | TRDD3 | CALGEPSLWGIEVPNTDKLIF | TGTGCTCTTGGGGAACCTTCTCTCTGGGGGATAGAGGTCCCCAACACCGATAAACTCATCTTT
TRDJ1 | TRDV1 | few | TRDD3 | CALGELSSSGAYWGIPDKLIF | TGTGCTCTTGGGGAACTGTCATCGTCTGGGGCGTACTGGGGGATACCCGATAAACTCATCTTT
TRDJ1 | TRDV1 | . | TRDD3 | CALGDSPEETGGRCHTDKLIF | TGTGCTCTTGGGGATAGTCCCGAGGAAACTGGGGGACGGTGCCACACCGATAAACTCATCTTT
TRDJ1 | TRDV1 | . | TRDD3 | CALGDNLGGYTDKLIF | TGTGCTCTTGGGGACAATCTGGGGGGGTACACCGATAAACTCATCTTT